This T cell receptor beta chain stems from a study of shared clonotypes between healthy human individuals. Study processing details: Junction-only immunoSEQ sequences carried no quality scores, so filtering differed. Here immunoSEQ multiplex PCR was the method, and the copy in TCRdb shows in-frame clones only, minus some. Clone size and the V and J calls come from that table; the DNA yielded D and trimming. The table lists over a million clones, roughly 96% of them singletons. Findings and caveats of the study: Inspection by rarefaction showed sorted-subset sequencing to be incomplete despite large depth. Only a few donors were included, so the genetic and exposure-history diversity represented was limited.

This CDR3 has 12 residues. With respect to this clone: Its antigen is not known.

This chain links TRBV21-1 with TRBJ2-7; TRBD2 reflects the table's D call only, with no check against the DNA. TRBV21-1 is deemed a pseudogene. Input material: naive CD4+ T cells sorted from blood. Subset defined: CD45RA+ positively selected. This TCR came from a man aged 30 to 45 in good health. CDR3 nucleotides: TGTGCCAGCAGCAAAGCGAGTCGGGAGCAGTACTTC. Translation gives CASSKASREQYF.